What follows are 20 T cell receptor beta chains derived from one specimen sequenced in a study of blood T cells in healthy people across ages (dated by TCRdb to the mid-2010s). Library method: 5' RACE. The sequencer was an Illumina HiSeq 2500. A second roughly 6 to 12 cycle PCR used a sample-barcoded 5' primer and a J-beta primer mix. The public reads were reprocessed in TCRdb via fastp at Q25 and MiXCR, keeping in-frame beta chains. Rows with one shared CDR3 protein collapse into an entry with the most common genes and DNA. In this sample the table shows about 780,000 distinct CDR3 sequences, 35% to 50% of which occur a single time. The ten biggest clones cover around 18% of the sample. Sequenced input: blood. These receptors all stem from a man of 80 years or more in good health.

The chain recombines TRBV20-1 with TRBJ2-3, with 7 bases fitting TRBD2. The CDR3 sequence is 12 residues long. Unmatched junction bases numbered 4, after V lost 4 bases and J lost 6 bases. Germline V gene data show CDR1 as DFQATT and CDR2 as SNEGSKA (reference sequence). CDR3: CSAKTSVDTQYF. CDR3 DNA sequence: TGCAGTGCTAAAACTAGCGTTGATACGCAGTATTTT.

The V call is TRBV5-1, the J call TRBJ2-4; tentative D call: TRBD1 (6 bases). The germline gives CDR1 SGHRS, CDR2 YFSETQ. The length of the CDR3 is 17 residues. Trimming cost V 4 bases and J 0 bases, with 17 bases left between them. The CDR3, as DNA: TGCGCCAGCAGCCCGTCAGGACAGAGGATAGCCAAAAACATTCAGTACTTC. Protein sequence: CASSPSGQRIAKNIQYF.

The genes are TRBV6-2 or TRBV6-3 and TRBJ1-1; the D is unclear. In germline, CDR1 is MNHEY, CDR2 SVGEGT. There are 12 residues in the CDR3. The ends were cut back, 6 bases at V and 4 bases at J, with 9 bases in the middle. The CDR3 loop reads CASRPRGTEAFF. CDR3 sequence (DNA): TGTGCCAGCAGACCCCGTGGCACTGAAGCTTTCTTT.

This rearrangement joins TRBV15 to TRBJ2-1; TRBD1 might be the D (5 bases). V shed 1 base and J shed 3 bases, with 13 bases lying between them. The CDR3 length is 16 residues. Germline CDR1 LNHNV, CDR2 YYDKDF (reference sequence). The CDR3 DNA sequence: TGTGCCACCAGCAGAGGTGGGGCTCTAGACTACAATGAGCAGTTCTTC. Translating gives CATSRGGALDYNEQFF. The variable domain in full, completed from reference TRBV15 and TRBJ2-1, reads DAMVIQNPRYQVTQFGKPVTLSCSQTLNHNVMYWYQQKSSQAPKLLFHYYDKDFNNEADTPDNFQSRRPNTSFCFLDIRSPGLGDTAMYLCATSRGGALDYNEQFFGPGTRLTVL.

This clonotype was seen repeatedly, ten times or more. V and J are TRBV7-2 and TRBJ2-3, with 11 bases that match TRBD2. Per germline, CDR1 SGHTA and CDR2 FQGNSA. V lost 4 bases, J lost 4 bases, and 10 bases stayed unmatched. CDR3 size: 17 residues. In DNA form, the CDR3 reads TGTGCCAGCAGCTCGAAGTTTAGCGGGAGGGTATCAGATACGCAGTATTTT. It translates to CASSSKFSGRVSDTQYF.

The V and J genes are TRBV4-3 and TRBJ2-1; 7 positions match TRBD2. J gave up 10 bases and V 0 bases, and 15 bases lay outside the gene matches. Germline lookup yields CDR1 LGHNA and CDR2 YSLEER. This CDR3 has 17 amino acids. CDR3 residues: CASSQDLGEGPSNEQFF. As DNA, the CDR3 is TGCGCCAGCAGCCAAGATCTTGGGGAGGGTCCTTCCAACGAGCAGTTCTTC.

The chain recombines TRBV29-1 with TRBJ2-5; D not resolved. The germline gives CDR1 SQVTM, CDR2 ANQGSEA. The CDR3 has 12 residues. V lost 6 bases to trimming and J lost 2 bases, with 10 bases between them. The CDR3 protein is CSVQPTQETQYF. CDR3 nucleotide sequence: TGCAGCGTCCAACCTACGCAAGAGACCCAGTACTTC.

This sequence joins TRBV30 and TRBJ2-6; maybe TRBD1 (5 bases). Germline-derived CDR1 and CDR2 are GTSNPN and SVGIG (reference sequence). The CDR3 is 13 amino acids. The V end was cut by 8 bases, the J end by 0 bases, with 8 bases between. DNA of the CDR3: TGTGCCAGGACACTCTCTGGGGCCAACGTCCTGACTTTC. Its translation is CARTLSGANVLTF.

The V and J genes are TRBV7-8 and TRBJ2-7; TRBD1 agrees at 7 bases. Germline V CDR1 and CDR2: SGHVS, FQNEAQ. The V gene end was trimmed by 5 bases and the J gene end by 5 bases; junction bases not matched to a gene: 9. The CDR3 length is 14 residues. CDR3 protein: CASSRATGSNEQYF. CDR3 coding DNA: TGTGCCAGCAGCCGCGCGACAGGGTCCAACGAGCAGTACTTC.

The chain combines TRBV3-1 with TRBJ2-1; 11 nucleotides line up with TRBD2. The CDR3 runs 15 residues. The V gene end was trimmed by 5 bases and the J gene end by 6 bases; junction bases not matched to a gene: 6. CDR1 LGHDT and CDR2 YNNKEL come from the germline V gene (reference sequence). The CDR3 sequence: CASSLLAGEVNEQFF. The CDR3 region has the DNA TGTGCCAGCAGCTTACTAGCGGGAGAGGTCAATGAGCAGTTCTTC.

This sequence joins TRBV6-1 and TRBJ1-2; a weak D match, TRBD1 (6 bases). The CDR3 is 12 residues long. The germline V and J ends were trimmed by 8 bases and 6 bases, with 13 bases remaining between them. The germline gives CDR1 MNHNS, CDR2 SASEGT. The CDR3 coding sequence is TGTGCCAGCGACCCCGACAGGAATGGCTACACCTTC. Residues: CASDPDRNGYTF.

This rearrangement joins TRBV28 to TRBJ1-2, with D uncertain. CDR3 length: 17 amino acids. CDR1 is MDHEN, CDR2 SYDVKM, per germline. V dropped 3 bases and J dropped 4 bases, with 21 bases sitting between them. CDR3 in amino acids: CASSFISGDSETYGYTF. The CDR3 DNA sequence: TGTGCCAGCAGTTTTATTTCCGGGGATTCCGAGACCTATGGCTACACCTTC.

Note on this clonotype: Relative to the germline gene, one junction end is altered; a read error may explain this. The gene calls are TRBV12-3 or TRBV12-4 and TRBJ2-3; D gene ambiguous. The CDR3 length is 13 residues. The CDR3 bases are TGCGCCAGCAGTTCCAGAAGAATAGATACGCAGTATTTT. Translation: CASSSRRIDTQYF.

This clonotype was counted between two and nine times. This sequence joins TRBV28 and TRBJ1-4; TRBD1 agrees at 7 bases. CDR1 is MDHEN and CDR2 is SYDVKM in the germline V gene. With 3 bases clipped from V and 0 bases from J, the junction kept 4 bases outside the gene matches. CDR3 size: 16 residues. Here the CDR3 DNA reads TGTGCCAGCAGTTTTGCAGGGGGTACAACTAATGAAAAACTGTTTTTT. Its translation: CASSFAGGTTNEKLFF. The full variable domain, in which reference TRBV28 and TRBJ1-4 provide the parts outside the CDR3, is DVKVTQSSRYLVKRTGEKVFLECVQDMDHENMFWYRQDPGLGLRLIYFSYDVKMKEKGDIPEGYSVSREKKERFSLILESASTNQTSMYLCASSFAGGTTNEKLFFGSGTQLSVL.

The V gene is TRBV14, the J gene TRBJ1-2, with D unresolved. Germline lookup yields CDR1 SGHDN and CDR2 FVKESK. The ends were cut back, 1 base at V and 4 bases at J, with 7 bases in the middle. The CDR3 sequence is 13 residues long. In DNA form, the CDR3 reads TGTGCCAGCAGCCAAGGAGAGTTCTATGGCTACACCTTC. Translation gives CASSQGEFYGYTF.

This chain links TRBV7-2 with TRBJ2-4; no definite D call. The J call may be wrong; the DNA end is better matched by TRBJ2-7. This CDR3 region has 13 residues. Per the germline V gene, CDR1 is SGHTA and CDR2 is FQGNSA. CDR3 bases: TGTGCCAGCACTTCGGCTATTAACTACGAGCAGTACTTC. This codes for CASTSAINYEQYF.

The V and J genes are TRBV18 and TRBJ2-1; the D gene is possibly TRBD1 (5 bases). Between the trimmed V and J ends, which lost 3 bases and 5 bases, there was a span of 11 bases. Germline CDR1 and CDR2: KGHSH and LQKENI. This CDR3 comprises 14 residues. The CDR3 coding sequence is TGTGCCAGCTCACCCTACCTGACAGACAATGAGCAGTTCTTC. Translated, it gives CASSPYLTDNEQFF.

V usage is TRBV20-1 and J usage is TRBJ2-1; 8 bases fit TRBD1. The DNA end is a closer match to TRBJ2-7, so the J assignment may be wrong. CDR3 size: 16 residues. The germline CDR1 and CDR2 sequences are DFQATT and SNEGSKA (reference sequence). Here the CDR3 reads CSAPTGDQNRINEQYF. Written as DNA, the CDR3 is TGCAGTGCCCCGACAGGGGACCAAAATAGAATCAACGAGCAGTACTTC.

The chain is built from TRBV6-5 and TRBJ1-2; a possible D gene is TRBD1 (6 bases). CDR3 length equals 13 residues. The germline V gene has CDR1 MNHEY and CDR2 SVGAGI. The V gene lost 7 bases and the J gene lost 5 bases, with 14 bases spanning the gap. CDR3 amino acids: CASIARGDYGYTF. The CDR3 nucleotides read TGTGCCAGCATAGCCAGGGGCGATTATGGCTACACCTTC.

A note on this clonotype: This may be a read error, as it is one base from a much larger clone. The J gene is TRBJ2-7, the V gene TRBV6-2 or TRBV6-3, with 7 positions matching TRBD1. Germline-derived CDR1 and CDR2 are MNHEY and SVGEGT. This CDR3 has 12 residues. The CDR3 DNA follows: TGTGCCTGCAGACAGGGATCCTACGAGCAGTACTTC. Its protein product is CACRQGSYEQYF.